This is a list of T cell receptor beta chains from one sample in a study of TIL therapy for anti-PD-1-resistant metastatic lung cancer. Libraries were prepared by immunoSEQ multiplex PCR; TCRdb keeps only in-frame clonotypes and omits some of them. Here the sample spans some 13,000 clones, approximately 66% being singletons. The material was tumor tissue, obtained at baseline. These receptors all come from a woman between 30 and 79 years old with non-small cell lung cancer. The CDR3 runs from the conserved cysteine through the conserved F or W. A D gene is named only where the DNA matches it firmly. Clone size is given for some rows only: seen once, a few or many times, or a class if the clone is expanded.

clone size	D gene	V gene	J gene	CDR3 DNA	CDR3 protein
few	TRBD1	TRBV5-1	TRBJ2-1	TGCGCCAGCAGCTTGGCCTTCTCGGACAGGGAGCAGTTCTTC	CASSLAFSDREQFF
.	TRBD1	TRBV27	TRBJ1-5	TGTGCCAGCGTACAGGGGCCCGGGCAGCCCCAGCATTTT	CASVQGPGQPQHF
.	TRBD1	TRBV4-1	TRBJ2-7	TGCGCCAGCAGCCAAGATGGGGGACAGGGACGCGAGCAGTACTTC	CASSQDGGQGREQYF
.	.	TRBV20-1	TRBJ1-2	TGCAGTGCTGGACGGGAAAGTGGCTACACCTTC	CSAGRESGYTF
.	.	TRBV10-3	TRBJ1-1	TGTGCCATCAGCCGACAGTCTAACACTGAAGCTTTCTTT	CAISRQSNTEAFF
.	.	TRBV29-1	TRBJ2-3	TGCAGCGTTGGGGAAAACAGGATTGGCAGCACAGATACGCAGTATTTT	CSVGENRIGSTDTQYF
few	.	TRBV5-4	TRBJ2-5	TGTGCCAGCAGCAGTAGGGACCTGGAGACCCAGTACTTC	CASSSRDLETQYF
medium-sized	.	TRBV7-9	TRBJ2-2	TGTGCCAGCAGCTTATATGGGCAGACGAACACCGGGGAGCTGTTTTTT	CASSLYGQTNTGELFF
medium-sized	.	TRBV2	TRBJ1-1	TGTGCCAGCAGTTCCGGACAGTCGAACACTGAAGCTTTCTTT	CASSSGQSNTEAFF
.	.	TRBV11-2	TRBJ2-7	TGTGCCAGCAGCTTAAGGTGGCAGGACTACGAGCAGTACTTC	CASSLRWQDYEQYF
.	.	TRBV5-6	TRBJ1-5	TGTGCCAGCAGCCGTCGATTGCAGCCCCAGCATTTT	CASSRRLQPQHF
.	TRBD1	TRBV14	TRBJ2-4	TGTGCCAGCAGCCAAGACAGGGGGTTCCCCAAAAACATTCAGTACTTC	CASSQDRGFPKNIQYF
.	TRBD2	TRBV4-1	TRBJ2-1	TGCGCCAGCAGCCAAACTTCTCGGGAGGTTGGGAACAATGAGCAGTTCTTC	CASSQTSREVGNNEQFF
.	.	TRBV5-6	TRBJ2-7	TGTGCCTCCGATAGATCACTACAGGGAAACGAGCAGTACTTC	CASDRSLQGNEQYF
.	.	TRBV4-2	TRBJ2-5	TGTGCCAGCAGCCAAGCGGGGCCCGAGACCCAGTACTTC	CASSQAGPETQYF
.	.	TRBV13	TRBJ2-7	TGTGCCAGCAGGCGGACCGGGGACCCGGGCTCCCACGAGCAGTACTTC	CASRRTGDPGSHEQYF
once	.	TRBV4-1	TRBJ2-4	TGCGCCAGCAGCCAAGCCTATACTGTAAACATTCAGTACTTC	CASSQAYTVNIQYF
.	.	TRBV5-1	TRBJ2-3	TGCGCCAGCAGCTTGGGACTAGAGGTGGATACGCAGTATTTT	CASSLGLEVDTQYF
.	TRBD1	TRBV11-3	TRBJ2-5	TGTGCCAGCAGCCCGGGACAGGGAGGGATCGAGGAGACCCAGTACTTC	CASSPGQGGIEETQYF
.	TRBD1	TRBV27	TRBJ1-5	TGTGCCAGCAGTTTAGACAGGGGCAATCAGCCCCAGCATTTT	CASSLDRGNQPQHF
.	.	TRBV7-9	TRBJ2-7	TGTGCCAGCAGCTTAGCGGTCGGTCGACACGAGCAGTACTTC	CASSLAVGRHEQYF
once	TRBD2	TRBV4-1	TRBJ2-5	TGCGCCAGCAGCCAGAACCCGGGACTAGCGGGAGGGCGGGAGACCCAGTACTTC	CASSQNPGLAGGRETQYF
few	TRBD1	TRBV7-9	TRBJ2-1	TGTGCCAGCAGCCCGGGACAGGGGACGTACAATGAGCAGTTCTTC	CASSPGQGTYNEQFF
.	TRBD1	TRBV10-2	TRBJ2-7	TGCGCCAGCGGACAGGGCGGGAACGAGCAGTACTTC	CASGQGGNEQYF
.	.	TRBV5-8	TRBJ2-7	TGTGCCAGCAGCTTCCCCAGGTGGGGGGTAACCTACGAGCAGTACTTC	CASSFPRWGVTYEQYF
.	.	TRBV9	TRBJ2-3	TGTGCCAGCAGCGTAGCTGGGAAACTCACAGATACGCAGTATTTT	CASSVAGKLTDTQYF
few	TRBD1	TRBV19	TRBJ1-4	TGTGCCAGTAGTCCCGGACAGGTTTTAAATGAAAAACTGTTTTTT	CASSPGQVLNEKLFF
.	.	TRBV11-2	TRBJ2-7	TGTGCCAGCAGCGTACATCTAGACAGGCGACCTCCCTACGAGCAGTACTTC	CASSVHLDRRPPYEQYF
.	.	TRBV5-4	TRBJ2-3	TGTGCCAGCAGCGCTCAGATAAATACGCAGTATTTT	CASSAQINTQYF
.	.	TRBV5-1	TRBJ1-3	TGCGCCAGCAGCTTGGCTTCCCCTGGAAACACCATATATTTT	CASSLASPGNTIYF
.	.	TRBV6-8	TRBJ1-1	TGTGCCAGCAGTTACGAGGACACTGAAGCTTTCTTT	CASSYEDTEAFF
.	.	TRBV7-2	TRBJ2-4	TGTGCCAGCAGCTTTAGAGTGGGCATTCAGTACTTC	CASSFRVGIQYF
medium-sized	.	TRBV7-2	TRBJ1-5	TGTGCCAGCAGCTTTTCTGGCAATCAGCCCCAGCATTTT	CASSFSGNQPQHF
.	.	TRBV28	TRBJ1-2	TGTGCCAGCAGTTGGGTGGGGGGAGAGGGCTACACCTTC	CASSWVGGEGYTF
.	.	TRBV5-5	TRBJ1-2	TGTGCCAGCAGCTTGGACAGCCCCGAGAGCTATGGCTACACCTTC	CASSLDSPESYGYTF
once	TRBD1	TRBV18	TRBJ1-2	TGTGCCAGCCTGAGGGCTGGACAGGGCACCTATGGCTACACCTTC	CASLRAGQGTYGYTF
.	TRBD1	TRBV30	TRBJ1-1	TGTGCCTGGAGGAGGGGGCGGGACACTGAAGCTTTCTTT	CAWRRGRDTEAFF
.	.	TRBV6-5	TRBJ2-7	TGTGCCAGCAGTTACTCGCCCACCTACGAGCAGTACTTC	CASSYSPTYEQYF
.	TRBD2	TRBV4-2	TRBJ2-1	TGTGCCAGCAGCCCTTGGGCTAGCGGGGGGGCGGACAATGAGCAGTTCTTC	CASSPWASGGADNEQFF
.	TRBD1	TRBV6-6	TRBJ1-5	TGTGCCAGCAGCCCCGACAGGGGAGGCCGGCCCCAGCATTTT	CASSPDRGGRPQHF
.	TRBD2	TRBV15	TRBJ2-1	TGTGCCACCAGCAGCCTGGGGAGGGGCAATGAGCAGTTCTTC	CATSSLGRGNEQFF
few	.	TRBV4-1	TRBJ1-1	TGCGCCAGCAGCCAAGGGGACCCCTCGGTAATCAACACTGAAGCTTTCTTT	CASSQGDPSVINTEAFF
medium-sized	.	TRBV2	TRBJ1-5	TGTGCCAGCAGTGGAGTTGGGGGGCTCAATCAGCCCCAGCATTTT	CASSGVGGLNQPQHF
.	TRBD1	TRBV7-8	TRBJ1-5	TGTGCCAGCAGTCCGGGACAGCCGTATAGCAATCAGCCCCAGCATTTT	CASSPGQPYSNQPQHF
.	.	TRBV5-6	TRBJ2-3	TGTGCCAGCAGCTCCGGTAGCAGACAAGTCACAGATACGCAGTATTTT	CASSSGSRQVTDTQYF
.	TRBD2	TRBV9	TRBJ2-3	TGTGCCAGCAGCCTAGGAGCGGGGTGGGGGTCAGATACGCAGTATTTT	CASSLGAGWGSDTQYF
.	TRBD1	TRBV10-2	TRBJ1-2	TGCGCCAGCCTAGGGACAGGAATTTCTGCCTTC	CASLGTGISAF
once	.	TRBV7-8	TRBJ1-4	TGTGCCAGCAGCTTTTTCGGCGCGGCTAATGAAAAACTGTTTTTT	CASSFFGAANEKLFF
few	TRBD1	TRBV27	TRBJ1-2	TGTGCCAGCAGTTTATCGGCGGTAGGGGACAGGCGCTATGGCTACACCTTC	CASSLSAVGDRRYGYTF
.	TRBD2	TRBV27	TRBJ2-5	TGTGCCAGCAGTTTAGGGGGAGGGGAGACCCAGTACTTC	CASSLGGGETQYF
.	.	TRBV5-1	TRBJ2-5	TGCGCCAGCAGCCCGTGGGAAGAGACCCAGTACTTC	CASSPWEETQYF